Listed here are 25 T cell receptor beta chains from one sample, sequenced in a study of metastatic and nonmetastatic thyroid tumors. Through MiXCR, TCRdb re-clonotyped the PCR reads. Of about 11,000 clones in the sample, about 31% are singletons; the top ten hold approximately 16%. Thyroid surgery had not been preceded by any treatment in any patient. The source material was tumor tissue. These TCRs come from a female donor with papillary thyroid cancer or a benign thyroid nodule (not recorded which). Some clones in this sample may be carry-over from other donors' samples.

This clone qualifies as medium-sized. The chain combines TRBV6-4 with TRBJ2-2; TRBD1 agrees at 10 bases. Trimming at V came to 6 bases and at J to 3 bases, leaving 4 bases not matched to a gene. CDR1 is MRHNA, CDR2 SNTAGT, per germline. The CDR3 loop spans 15 amino acids. The CDR3, as DNA: TGTGCCAGCAGGATCGGACAGGGGGACACCGGGGAGCTGTTTTTT. This sequence encodes CASRIGQGDTGELFF.

By share of the sample, this clone is medium-sized. The CDR3, as DNA: TGTGCCAGCAGCTTAGCGGCAGGATGGTCGCAGGAAAAACTGTTTTTT. This encodes CASSLAAGWSQEKLFF. The gene calls are TRBV7-9 and TRBJ1-4; D unresolved. V shed 0 bases and J shed 8 bases, with 16 bases lying between them. The CDR3 spans 16 residues. Germline CDR1 SEHNR, CDR2 FQNEAQ (reference sequence).

This clone was observed many times. J is TRBJ1-4 and V is TRBV10-3, with D unclear. Germline assignment: CDR1 ENHRY and CDR2 SYGVKD. Trimming cost V 3 bases and J 4 bases, with 3 bases left between them. This CDR3 comprises 12 residues. The CDR3 DNA sequence: TGTGCCATCAGTGACAATAATGAAAAACTGTTTTTT. Amino acid sequence: CAISDNNEKLFF.

The chain uses TRBV5-1 and TRBJ1-1; D may be TRBD1 (6 bases). Trimming left V 2 bases short and J 0 bases short, with 8 bases between. The CDR3 spans 14 residues. CDR1 and CDR2 from the germline V gene are SGHRS and YFSETQ. The CDR3 protein is CASSFRGMNTEAFF. CDR3 DNA: TGCGCCAGCAGCTTCAGGGGCATGAACACTGAAGCTTTCTTT.

In DNA form, the CDR3 reads TGTGCCAGCATGCCGACCGTGACTAGCGGGAGAAAAGGGCAGTACTTC. It yields the protein CASMPTVTSGRKGQYF. This rearrangement joins TRBV6-1 to TRBJ2-7, with TRBD2 matching 12 bases. The V segment lost 7 bases and the J segment 9 bases; nucleotides outside the gene matches: 16. This CDR3 has 16 residues. Germline CDR1 reads MNHNS; CDR2 reads SASEGT.

Judged by abundance, this clone is large. V is TRBV5-1 and J is TRBJ1-2; 7 nucleotides line up with TRBD1. The germline CDR1 and CDR2 sequences are SGHRS and YFSETQ. After removal of 4 bases from V and 2 bases from J, the junction contained 5 bases not matched to a gene. The CDR3 consists of 14 residues. The CDR3 sequence is CASSLGTANYGYTF. The CDR3 DNA reads as TGCGCCAGCAGCCTCGGGACAGCGAACTATGGCTACACCTTC.

V and J are TRBV6-5 and TRBJ1-5, with a weak D call TRBD1 (5 bases). The CDR3 consists of 15 residues. V was shortened by 4 bases and J by 2 bases, with 12 bases between the two germline ends. Germline CDR1 and CDR2: MNHEY and SVGAGI. CDR3 DNA sequence: TGTGCCAGCAGTTGGGAGCAGGGAGGCAATCAGCCCCAGCATTTT. Translation: CASSWEQGGNQPQHF.

Here the CDR3 DNA reads TGTGCCATCAGTACAGGTGGAGGTCAGCCCCAGCATTTT. Its translation is CAISTGGGQPQHF. The chain couples TRBV10-3 to TRBJ1-5; a weak D match, TRBD1 (5 bases). The CDR3 loop spans 13 amino acids. V lost 5 bases to trimming and J lost 6 bases, with 11 bases between them. Germline V gene lookup returns CDR1 ENHRY and CDR2 SYGVKD.

This clone was observed a handful of times. The chain joins TRBV6-5 to TRBJ1-1; TRBD1 is a possible D gene (6 bases). CDR1 and CDR2 from the germline V gene are MNHEY and SVGAGI. V shed 10 bases and J shed 2 bases, with 17 bases lying between them. The CDR3 consists of 14 residues. The CDR3 coding sequence is TGTGCCAACAGGGCGAGCGGGAAAAACACTGAAGCTTTCTTT. This encodes CANRASGKNTEAFF.

This clone is medium-sized. The V call is TRBV5-1, the J call TRBJ1-2; no reliable D call. Deletions cut 0 bases from V and 8 bases from J, with 11 bases between. CDR1 and CDR2 (germline): SGHRS, YFSETQ. This CDR3 contains 13 residues. Here the CDR3 reads CASSLVGSRGYTF. The DNA of the CDR3 is TGCGCCAGCAGCTTGGTAGGGAGCCGGGGCTACACCTTC.

CDR3 nucleotides: TGTGCCAGCAGCCCATACCTAACTACAGGGGGCTCCTACGAGCAGTACTTC. Translation gives CASSPYLTTGGSYEQYF. This chain uses TRBV3-1 with TRBJ2-7, with 8 positions matching TRBD1. CDR1 LGHDT and CDR2 YNNKEL come from the germline V gene (reference sequence). With V trimmed by 4 bases and J by 0 bases, 11 bases remained unmatched. This CDR3 comprises 17 residues.

V and J are TRBV28 and TRBJ2-2, with a possible D match to TRBD2 (6 bases). The CDR3 consists of 13 residues. Looked up from germline, CDR1 is MDHEN and CDR2 is SYDVKM. The ends were cut back, 11 bases at V and 0 bases at J, with 10 bases in the middle. The CDR3: CAGGRSNTGELFF. The CDR3 nucleotides read TGTGCCGGGGGGAGATCGAACACCGGGGAGCTGTTTTTT.

This clone occurred a few times. This chain connects TRBV5-1 to TRBJ2-1, with D tentatively TRBD2 (5 bases). V lost 4 bases and J lost 4, with 15 bases in between. Germline V gene sequence: CDR1 SGHRS, CDR2 YFSETQ. The CDR3 has 15 amino acids. The CDR3 protein is CASSERADSYNEQFF. The CDR3 coding sequence is TGCGCCAGCAGCGAGAGGGCTGACTCTTACAATGAGCAGTTCTTC.

This clone was seen a few times. One end of the junction varies from germline; a read error may be responsible. The same CDR3 can be traced to other DNA sequences in this sample. J is TRBJ2-2 and V is TRBV6-5; D unclear. The CDR3 is made up of 15 amino acids. The germline V gene has CDR1 MNHEY and CDR2 SVGAGI. In nucleotides, the CDR3 is TGTGCCAGCAGTTACGGCCAGGTCCGGACCGGTGAGCTGTTTTTT. Translated, it gives CASSYGQVRTGELFF.

This clone came up many times. This chain connects TRBV5-1 to TRBJ1-1, with D uncertain. The CDR3 runs 14 residues. V was cut by 4 bases and J by 6 bases, with 16 bases left in between. The germline V gene has CDR1 SGHRS and CDR2 YFSETQ. Written as DNA, the CDR3 is TGCGCCAGCAGCCTACGTCCGAACGGGGCTGAAGCTTTCTTT. Protein: CASSLRPNGAEAFF.

The rearrangement links TRBV19 to TRBJ2-3; D may be TRBD1 (5 bases). CDR3 length: 14 residues. Germline V CDR1 and CDR2: LNHDA, SQIVND (reference sequence). V gave up 3 bases and J gave up 1 base, with 8 bases separating them. CDR3 in DNA: TGTGCCAGTAGTATGGTGGGGCGCACAGATACGCAGTATTTT. It translates to CASSMVGRTDTQYF.

V and J are TRBV10-3 and TRBJ2-7; TRBD2 is a possible D gene (6 bases). Trimming took 2 bases from V and 3 from J, leaving 14 bases between them. The CDR3 loop spans 15 amino acids. CDR1 is ENHRY, CDR2 SYGVKD, per germline. This chain's CDR3 is CAISENPGAGYEQYF. The CDR3 bases are TGTGCCATCAGTGAGAACCCGGGAGCCGGCTACGAGCAGTACTTC.

This chain links TRBV11-1 with TRBJ2-2; D not certain. The CDR3 has 16 amino acids. Trimming left V 1 base short and J 5 bases short, with 14 bases between. In germline, CDR1 is SGHAT, CDR2 FQDESV (reference sequence). In DNA, the CDR3 is TGTGCCAGCAGCTTAGGTTCCGGACGCTTGACCGGGGAGCTGTTTTTT. Protein: CASSLGSGRLTGELFF.

This clone has just a few counts. The rearrangement uses TRBV28 and TRBJ2-7; no definite D call. Germline V lookup: CDR1 MDHEN, CDR2 SYDVKM. This CDR3 spans 11 amino acids. V lost 7 bases to trimming and J lost 6 bases, with 10 bases between them. The CDR3 nucleotides are TGTGCCAGCACCATGTGGCGCGAGCAGTACTTC. Translation: CASTMWREQYF.

The chain joins TRBV5-1 to TRBJ1-1, with TRBD1 identical over 8 bases. Germline CDR1 SGHRS, CDR2 YFSETQ. The CDR3 has 14 amino acids. Trimming cost V 1 base and J 4 bases; bases outside gene matches: 3. The CDR3 DNA is TGCGCCAGCAGCTTGTCCGGACAGGGCACTGAAGCTTTCTTT. Amino acids: CASSLSGQGTEAFF.

By sample share, this clone is medium-sized. The chain employs TRBV11-2 and TRBJ1-1; TRBD1 aligns across 12 bases. From germline, CDR1 is SGHAT and CDR2 FQNNGV. The CDR3 is made up of 15 amino acids. V was pared by 3 bases and J by 3 bases, with 2 bases of the junction left unmatched. The CDR3 DNA is TGTGCCAGCAGCTTGGGACAGGGGGCGGACACTGAAGCTTTCTTT. The encoded protein is CASSLGQGADTEAFF.

The rearrangement joins TRBV20-1 to TRBJ2-1, with 7 bases identical to TRBD2. Trimming at V came to 1 base and at J to 8 bases, leaving 14 bases not matched to a gene. The CDR3 sequence is 16 residues long. Germline CDR1 is DFQATT and CDR2 is SNEGSKA (reference sequence). DNA of the CDR3: TGCAGTGCTAGAGGGCTAGCGGATAAGGAGGGTGATGAGCAGTTCTTC. Amino acids: CSARGLADKEGDEQFF.

As DNA, the CDR3 is TGTGCCAGCAGTGAAACCAGGGAGGGTTACGGCTACACCTTC. This codes for CASSETREGYGYTF. The V gene is TRBV2, the J gene TRBJ1-2, with a possible D match to TRBD1 (5 bases). This CDR3 contains 14 residues. The V end lost 2 bases, the J end lost 8 bases, and 15 bases lay between the germline ends. Germline V gene lookup returns CDR1 SNHLY and CDR2 FYNNEI.

Within the sample, this clone is medium-sized. The V call is TRBV5-1, the J call TRBJ1-1; D is undetermined. This CDR3 contains 13 residues. Germline assignment: CDR1 SGHRS and CDR2 YFSETQ. Trimming left V 0 bases short and J 1 base short, with 4 bases between. The CDR3 nucleotides are TGCGCCAGCAGCTTGGGAGGGAACACTGAAGCTTTCTTT. Protein product: CASSLGGNTEAFF.

This clone has a handful of counts. A read error may be the cause here, since a much bigger clone is one base away. Written as DNA, the CDR3 is TGCGCCAGCAGCCTCGCCAGGGTGATCGGGGAGCTGTTTTTT. It codes for CASSLARVIGELFF. The J gene is TRBJ2-2, the V gene TRBV4-3; weak D call: TRBD1 (5 bases). Per germline, CDR1 LGHNA and CDR2 YSLEER. The CDR3 covers 14 residues. Trimming cost V 4 bases and J 7 bases, with 13 bases left between them.